This passage covers 13 T cell receptor beta chains from one sample sequenced in a study of CD8 T cells in ankylosing spondylitis. TCRdb recomputed calls from the 5' RACE reads with MiXCR, one row per CDR3 protein. This table holds around 35,000 distinct CDR3 sequences, approximately 10% found once. Sequencing was carried out using synovial fluid, either unsorted or a sorted T cell fraction (not recorded which). The source of these receptors is a male donor with ankylosing spondylitis.

This clonotype was recorded many times. The V and J genes are TRBV27 and TRBJ1-1; 9 bases fit TRBD1. Per germline, CDR1 MNHEY and CDR2 SMNVEV (reference sequence). With V trimmed by 3 bases and J by 6 bases, 14 bases remained unmatched. This CDR3 has 17 residues. CDR3 sequence (DNA): TGTGCCAGCAGTTTGCGGCCGGGGACAGGGACGTTTCCTGAAGCTTTCTTT. Protein product: CASSLRPGTGTFPEAFF.

V gene TRBV7-3 combines with J gene TRBJ2-5, with TRBD1 matching over 8 bases. This CDR3 region has 13 residues. V shed 2 bases and J 6 bases; nucleotides not matched to a gene: 2. CDR1 SGHTA and CDR2 FQGTGA come from the germline V gene. CDR3 residues: CASSLGQGQTQYF. The CDR3 DNA reads TGTGCCAGCAGCTTAGGACAGGGACAGACCCAGTACTTC.

This clonotype has more than one count but fewer than ten. This chain uses TRBV21-1 with TRBJ2-5; the table's D gene call, TRBD1, was not cross checked with the DNA. TRBV21-1 is a pseudogene. This CDR3 spans 11 amino acids. The CDR3 bases are TGTGATCGCCAGGGGGAAGAGACCCAGTACTTC. Encoded protein: CDRQGEETQYF.

This clonotype was seen many times. The DNA for the CDR3 is TGTGCCAGCAGTTTAAGAGGGGGGGACCAGCCCCAGCATTTT. Its protein product is CASSLRGGDQPQHF. The V and J genes are TRBV28 and TRBJ1-5, with D possibly being TRBD1 (6 bases). Germline CDR1 and CDR2: MDHEN and SYDVKM. V was pared by 2 bases and J by 7 bases, with 12 bases between. The CDR3 extends over 14 amino acids. The complete variable domain, with remaining parts taken from reference TRBV28 and TRBJ1-5, reads DVKVTQSSRYLVKRTGEKVFLECVQDMDHENMFWYRQDPGLGLRLIYFSYDVKMKEKGDIPEGYSVSREKKERFSLILESASTNQTSMYLCASSLRGGDQPQHFGDGTRLSIL.

This clonotype was counted ten times or more. Written as DNA, the CDR3 is TGTGCCAGCAGCTTATCTGCTAGCGGGGTGGCAGATACGCAGTATTTT. Translating it yields CASSLSASGVADTQYF. The genes are TRBV7-6 and TRBJ2-3, with 9 bases aligning to TRBD2. In germline, CDR1 is SGHVS, CDR2 FNYEAQ. The CDR3 runs 16 residues. J gave up 4 bases and V 2 bases, and 7 bases lay outside the gene matches.

On this clonotype itself: This may stem from a read error, because a much larger clone lies one nucleotide away. J is TRBJ2-7 and V is TRBV7-9, with TRBD2 matching over 10 bases. Germline trimming cut 3 bases from V and 0 bases from J; bases unmatched to any gene: 2. The germline gives CDR1 SEHNR, CDR2 FQNEAQ (reference sequence). The CDR3 is 15 amino acids. The CDR3 here is CASSFGTSASYEQYF. CDR3 DNA: TGTGCCAGCAGCTTCGGGACTAGCGCCTCCTACGAGCAGTACTTC. Filled out from reference TRBV7-9 and TRBJ2-7, the complete variable domain reads DTGVSQNPRHKITKRGQNVTFRCDPISEHNRLYWYRQTLGQGPEFLTYFQNEAQLEKSRLLSDRFSAERPKGSFSTLEIQRTEQGDSAMYLCASSFGTSASYEQYFGPGTRLTVT.

The chain carries TRBV2 and TRBJ1-1; D not resolved. The CDR3 is 11 amino acids. Trimming pared 2 bases from V and 6 bases from J, leaving 4 bases between. CDR1 SNHLY and CDR2 FYNNEI come from the germline V gene. In DNA, the CDR3 is TGTGCCAGCAGTGAATGGGCTGAAGCTTTCTTT. Its translation: CASSEWAEAFF.

The chain carries TRBV9 and TRBJ2-5, with a possible D match to TRBD2 (6 bases). Trimming took off 0 bases at V and 5 bases at J, with 14 bases between the two ends. The CDR3 has 15 amino acids. The V gene's germline CDR1 is SGDLS and CDR2 YYNGEE. Here the CDR3 DNA reads TGTGCCAGCAGCGTAGGTTTCGGAGGGAAGGAGACCCAGTACTTC. This gives the protein CASSVGFGGKETQYF.

This clonotype appeared many times. V is TRBV28 and J is TRBJ2-2; a weak D match, TRBD1 (5 bases). The length of the CDR3 is 16 residues. V lost 4 bases, J lost 5 bases, and 17 bases lay in between. Germline CDR1 MDHEN, CDR2 SYDVKM. CDR3 in DNA: TGTGCCAGCAGTTCTTACCCCAGGGTCGGAACCGGGGAGCTGTTTTTT. As protein: CASSSYPRVGTGELFF.

V is TRBV14 and J is TRBJ1-1; D gene unclear. Trimming took off 6 bases at V and 5 bases at J, with 13 bases between the two ends. Germline-derived CDR1 and CDR2 are SGHDN and FVKESK. This CDR3 spans 13 amino acids. CDR3 in DNA: TGTGCCAGCAGACTTCCAGGTGGGACTGAAGCTTTCTTT. Its translation: CASRLPGGTEAFF.

The chain uses TRBV5-1 and TRBJ2-2; TRBD2 aligns across 14 bases. The trim removed 0 bases at V and 5 bases at J, leaving 6 bases unmatched. In germline, CDR1 is SGHRS, CDR2 YFSETQ. CDR3 length equals 18 residues. CDR3 region: CASSLGPGLAGETGELFF. As DNA, the CDR3 is TGCGCCAGCAGCTTGGGACCGGGACTAGCGGGAGAAACCGGGGAGCTGTTTTTT. Based on the CDR3 plus reference TRBV5-1 and TRBJ2-2, the full variable domain is KAGVTQTPRYLIKTRGQQVTLSCSPISGHRSVSWYQQTPGQGLQFLFEYFSETQRNKGNFPGRFSGRQFSNSRSEMNVSTLELGDSALYLCASSLGPGLAGETGELFFGEGSRLTVL.

This clonotype is deemed medium-sized. The chain carries TRBV29-1 and TRBJ2-1; 10 bases map to TRBD2. CDR1 SQVTM and CDR2 ANQGSEA come from the germline V gene. The CDR3 is 16 amino acids. V gave up 7 bases and J gave up 2 bases; unmatched junction bases: 11. CDR3 amino acids: CSAIGLAEAPYNEQFF. CDR3 nucleotides: TGCAGCGCTATCGGACTAGCGGAGGCTCCCTACAATGAGCAGTTCTTC.

This clonotype has just a few counts. This chain links TRBV6-2 or TRBV6-3 with TRBJ2-6, with D possibly called TRBD1 or TRBD2 (5 bases each). The CDR3 is 17 amino acids. Per germline, CDR1 MNHEY and CDR2 SVGEGT. The ends were cut back, 8 bases at V and 0 bases at J, with 17 bases in the middle. CDR3 coding DNA: TGTGCCAGCTGTCTAGCAGGGAAACCCTCTGGGGCCAACGTCCTGACTTTC. Translation gives CASCLAGKPSGANVLTF.